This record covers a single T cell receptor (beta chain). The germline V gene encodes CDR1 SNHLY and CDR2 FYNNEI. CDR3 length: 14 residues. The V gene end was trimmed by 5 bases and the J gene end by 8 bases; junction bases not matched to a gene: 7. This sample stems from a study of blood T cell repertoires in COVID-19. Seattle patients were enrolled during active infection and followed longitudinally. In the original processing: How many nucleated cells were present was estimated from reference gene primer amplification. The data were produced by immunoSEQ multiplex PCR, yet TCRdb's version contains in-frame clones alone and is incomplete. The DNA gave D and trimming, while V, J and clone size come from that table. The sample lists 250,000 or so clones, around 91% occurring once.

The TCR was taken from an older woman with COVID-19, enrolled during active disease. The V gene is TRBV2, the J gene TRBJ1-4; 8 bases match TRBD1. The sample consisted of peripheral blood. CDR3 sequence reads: CASSLGQGWEKLFF. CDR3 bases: TGTGCCAGCAGTCTCGGACAGGGCTGGGAAAAACTGTTTTTT.